Below, 14 T cell receptor beta chains from the same sample are listed, as sequenced in a study of OX40 agonist ivuxolimab in advanced cancers. Using immunoSEQ multiplex PCR, the repertoire was profiled, and TCRdb retains in-frame clones only, with some absent. The sample shows around 74,000 clones, approximately 83% of them seen only once. The sequencing here drew on CD4+ or CD8+ T cells sorted from blood, taken in a trial of the OX40 agonist ivuxolimab. These receptors all come from an adult with an advanced solid tumor such as melanoma, head and neck, liver or kidney cancer.

The V and J genes are TRBV5-1 and TRBJ2-3, with TRBD2 matching 8 bases. The germline gives CDR1 SGHRS, CDR2 YFSETQ. This CDR3 spans 14 amino acids. The ends lost 7 bases at V and 2 bases at J; junction bases unmatched: 6. The CDR3 spells CASGPGRATDTQYF. The CDR3 nucleotides are TGCGCCAGCGGCCCCGGGAGGGCCACAGATACGCAGTATTTT.

The genes are TRBV7-9 and TRBJ1-1, with no clear D. The CDR3 consists of 16 residues. With 1 base removed from V and 5 bases from J, the gap between germline ends came to 17 bases. The germline gives CDR1 SEHNR, CDR2 FQNEAQ (reference sequence). CDR3: CASSLVVSGPGTEAFF. Written as DNA, the CDR3 is TGTGCCAGCAGCTTAGTTGTGTCCGGGCCCGGGACTGAAGCTTTCTTT.

The V and J genes are TRBV4-3 and TRBJ1-1; D is perhaps TRBD1 (6 bases). Germline CDR1 and CDR2: LGHNA and YSLEER. Deletions cut 4 bases from V and 8 bases from J, with 14 bases between. The CDR3 is 13 residues long. CDR3 nucleotides: TGCGCCAGCAGCCTCAACCGGGACATAGAAGCTTTCTTT. It specifies CASSLNRDIEAFF.

The chain links TRBV6-5 to TRBJ2-3; D gene uncertain. Trimming took off 6 bases at V and 2 bases at J, with 9 bases between the two ends. This CDR3 spans 13 amino acids. Per germline, CDR1 MNHEY and CDR2 SVGAGI. The CDR3 here is CASRGLTTDTQYF. The CDR3 bases are TGTGCCAGCAGGGGTCTAACCACAGATACGCAGTATTTT.

V is TRBV25-1 and J is TRBJ1-6, with no clear D. This CDR3 has 14 residues. V shed 5 bases and J shed 4 bases, with 9 bases lying between them. The germline V gene has CDR1 MGHDK and CDR2 SYGVNS. Here the CDR3 DNA reads TGTGCCAGCAGTCTAACAGCTTATAATTCACCCCTCCACTTT. Translation: CASSLTAYNSPLHF.

In its sample, this clone was seen a few times. V is TRBV18 and J is TRBJ1-1; D not certain. Trimming stripped 2 bases from V and 1 base from J, with 5 bases between. CDR1 is KGHSH, CDR2 LQKENI, per germline. The CDR3 spans 13 residues. The DNA for the CDR3 is TGTGCCAGCTCACCAAGTCAGAACACTGAAGCTTTCTTT. This sequence encodes CASSPSQNTEAFF.

In its sample, this clone was seen once. The chain carries TRBV11-3 and TRBJ2-1; maybe TRBD2 (6 bases). Trimming pared 5 bases from V and 9 bases from J, leaving 14 bases between. CDR1 is SGHNT, CDR2 YENEEA, per germline. This CDR3 comprises 13 residues. In DNA, the CDR3 is TGTGCCAGCAGCCCGGGACTGTCAGGTGAGCAGTTCTTC. It yields the protein CASSPGLSGEQFF.

This clone was seen a few times. The chain is built from TRBV19 and TRBJ1-1; D gene unclear. The germline gives CDR1 LNHDA, CDR2 SQIVND (reference sequence). This CDR3 is 13 amino acids long. Between the trimmed V and J ends, which lost 7 bases and 9 bases, there was a span of 18 bases. This chain's CDR3 is CASTGFSGLKAFF. Here the CDR3 DNA reads TGTGCCAGTACGGGTTTCTCGGGTCTTAAAGCTTTCTTT.

This chain joins TRBV5-8 and TRBJ2-5, with TRBD1 matching over 10 bases. The CDR3 length is 14 residues. V shed 1 base and J 4 bases; nucleotides not matched to a gene: 1. Germline-derived CDR1 and CDR2 are SGHTS and YDEGEE. CDR3 bases: TGTGCCAGCAGCTTGAGACAGGGGGCAGAGACCCAGTACTTC. Residues: CASSLRQGAETQYF.

The chain has TRBV6-5 and TRBJ2-4; tentative D call: TRBD1 (6 bases). This CDR3 spans 15 amino acids. V was pared by 5 bases and J by 1 base, with 12 bases between. Germline CDR1 MNHEY, CDR2 SVGAGI. This CDR3 reads CASSPAGVAKNIQYF. The DNA for the CDR3 is TGTGCCAGCAGTCCGGCAGGGGTTGCCAAAAACATTCAGTACTTC.

The chain links TRBV5-1 to TRBJ2-3; TRBD2 aligns across 14 bases. The J segment lost 6 bases and the V segment lost 4 bases, leaving 7 bases of the junction unmatched. Germline CDR1 reads SGHRS; CDR2 reads YFSETQ. This CDR3 has 16 amino acids. The CDR3 is CASSATRTSGRDTQYF. In nucleotides, the CDR3 is TGCGCCAGCAGCGCTACCAGGACTAGCGGGAGGGATACGCAGTATTTT.

For the CDR3, the DNA is TGTGCCAGTAGTATACGGGACAGGGTCAACAATGAGCAGTTCTTC. As protein: CASSIRDRVNNEQFF. The chain combines TRBV19 with TRBJ2-1, with 9 bases identical to TRBD1. Germline V lookup: CDR1 LNHDA, CDR2 SQIVND (reference sequence). The length of the CDR3 is 15 residues. The V segment lost 2 bases and the J segment 5 bases; nucleotides outside the gene matches: 4.

As concerns this clone: One end of the junction varies from germline; a read error may be responsible. V is TRBV19 and J is TRBJ2-7; 9 bases are a match to TRBD1. Germline V gene sequence: CDR1 LNHDA, CDR2 SQIVND (reference sequence). The CDR3 is 13 residues long. The CDR3 bases are TGTGCCAGTAGTATAATAGTCTGGGACAGGGCCCACTTC. Encoded protein: CASSIIVWDRAHF.

V and J are TRBV7-2 and TRBJ2-7; possibly TRBD2 for D (6 bases). Trimming cost V 1 base and J 2 bases, with 12 bases left between them. The CDR3 covers 15 residues. Germline CDR1 reads SGHTA; CDR2 reads FQGNSA. This CDR3 reads CASSLVEGNTYEQYF. In DNA, the CDR3 is TGTGCCAGCAGCTTAGTGGAGGGTAACACCTACGAGCAGTACTTC.